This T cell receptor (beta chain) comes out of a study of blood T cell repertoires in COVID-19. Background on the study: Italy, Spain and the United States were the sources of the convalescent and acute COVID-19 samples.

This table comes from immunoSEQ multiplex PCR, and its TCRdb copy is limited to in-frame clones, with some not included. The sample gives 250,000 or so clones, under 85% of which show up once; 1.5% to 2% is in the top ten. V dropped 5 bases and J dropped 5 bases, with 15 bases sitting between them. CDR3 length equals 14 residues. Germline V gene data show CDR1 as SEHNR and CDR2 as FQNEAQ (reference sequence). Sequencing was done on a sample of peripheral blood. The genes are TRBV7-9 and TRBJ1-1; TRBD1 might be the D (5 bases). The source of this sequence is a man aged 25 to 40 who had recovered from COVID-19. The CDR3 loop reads CASSGGGGETEAFF. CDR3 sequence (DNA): TGTGCCAGCAGCGGTGGGGGAGGGGAGACTGAAGCTTTCTTT.